This T cell receptor (beta chain) is from a study of beta chain features in type 1 diabetes. V lost 5 bases to trimming and J lost 9 bases; unmatched junction nucleotides: 6. The CDR3 length is 13 residues. CDR1 is LNHDA and CDR2 is SQIVND in the germline V gene (reference sequence). Comment on this clone: Its antigen is not known.

Study outcomes and limitations: Sequencing from cDNA could over-represent high-TCR-expressing cells. All four CD4+ subsets from Type 1 diabetes patients carried moderately but significantly shorter TCRB CDR3s.

Per donor, one heparinised blood draw averaged roughly 110 mL. Isolated RNA was reverse transcribed in full, so expressed TCRB transcripts were sequenced. Generated by immunoSEQ multiplex PCR, the TCRdb table keeps only in-frame clones and is missing some. The data show about 360,000 clones, around 13% seen once. The receptor's source is a man between 18 and 35 years old in good health. Sequenced sample: naive CD4+ T cells from blood. The V gene is TRBV19, the J gene TRBJ2-1; 8 bases are a match to TRBD2. CDR3 sequence: CASSSGLGGEQFF. The CDR3, as DNA: TGTGCCAGTAGTTCGGGACTAGGGGGTGAGCAGTTCTTC. Variable domain in full (rest from reference TRBV19 and TRBJ2-1): DGGITQSPKYLFRKEGQNVTLSCEQNLNHDAMYWYRQDPGQGLRLIYYSQIVNDFQKGDIAEGYSVSREKKESFPLTVTSAQKNPTAFYLCASSSGLGGEQFFGPGTRLTVL.